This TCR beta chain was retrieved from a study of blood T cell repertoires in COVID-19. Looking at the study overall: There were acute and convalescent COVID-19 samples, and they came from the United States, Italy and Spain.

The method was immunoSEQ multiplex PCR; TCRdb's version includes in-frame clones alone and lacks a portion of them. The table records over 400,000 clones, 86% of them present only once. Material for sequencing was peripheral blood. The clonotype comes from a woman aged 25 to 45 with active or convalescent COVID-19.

The CDR3 protein is CASSQAGTGGNSPLHF. For the CDR3, the DNA is TGTGCCAGCAGCCAAGCCGGAACAGGGGGAAATTCACCCCTCCACTTT. V gene TRBV3-1 (or the pseudogene TRBV3-2) combines with J gene TRBJ1-6; 8 bases match TRBD1. Germline V gives CDR1 LGHDT, CDR2 YNNKEL (reference sequence). The CDR3 covers 16 residues. The V gene end was trimmed by 1 base and the J gene end by 7 bases; junction bases not matched to a gene: 6.